This T cell receptor beta chain was sequenced during a study of blood T cells in healthy people across ages. This CDR3 spans 14 amino acids. The V gene lost 2 bases and the J gene lost 10 bases, with 14 bases spanning the gap. A second PCR of 7 to 11 cycles used a sample-barcoded 5' primer and a J-beta primer mix. TCRdb re-derived calls from the 5' RACE reads in MiXCR, one entry per CDR3 protein. The data show just under 750,000 distinct CDR3 sequences, 20% to 25% seen once. The sequencing input was blood. The chain employs TRBV12-3 or TRBV12-4 and TRBJ1-4, with unresolved D. This sequence originates from a man between 65 and 79 years old in good health. As DNA, the CDR3 is TGTGCCAGCAGTTTAACCGTCCCACGGGGAAAACTGTTTTTT. Translating gives CASSLTVPRGKLFF.